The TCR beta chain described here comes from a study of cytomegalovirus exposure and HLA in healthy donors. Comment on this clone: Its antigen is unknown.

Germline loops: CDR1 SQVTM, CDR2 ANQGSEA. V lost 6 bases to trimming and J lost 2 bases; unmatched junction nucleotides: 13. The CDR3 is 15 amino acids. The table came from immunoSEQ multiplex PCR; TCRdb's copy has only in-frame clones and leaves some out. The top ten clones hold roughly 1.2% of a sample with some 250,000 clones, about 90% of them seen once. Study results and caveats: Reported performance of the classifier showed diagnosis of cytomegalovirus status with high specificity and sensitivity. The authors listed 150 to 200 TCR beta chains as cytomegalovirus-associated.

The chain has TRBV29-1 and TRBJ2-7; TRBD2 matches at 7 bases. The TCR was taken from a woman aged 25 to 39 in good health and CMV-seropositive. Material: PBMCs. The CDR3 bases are TGCAGCGTCGTTCCCGCCCCGGGAGGCCCCTACGAGCAGTACTTC. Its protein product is CSVVPAPGGPYEQYF.